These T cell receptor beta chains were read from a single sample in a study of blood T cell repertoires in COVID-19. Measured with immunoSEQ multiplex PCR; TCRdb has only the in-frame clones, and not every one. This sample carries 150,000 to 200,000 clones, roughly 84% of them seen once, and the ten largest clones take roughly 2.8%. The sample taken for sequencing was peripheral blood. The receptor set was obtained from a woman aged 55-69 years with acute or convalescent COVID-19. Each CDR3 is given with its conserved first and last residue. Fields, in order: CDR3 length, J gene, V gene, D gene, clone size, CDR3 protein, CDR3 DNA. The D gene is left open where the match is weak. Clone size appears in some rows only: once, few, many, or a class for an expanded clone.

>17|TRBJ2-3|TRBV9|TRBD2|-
CASSPLGTSGVTDTQYF
TGTGCCAGCAGCCCCCTCGGGACTAGCGGGGTTACAGATACGCAGTATTTT
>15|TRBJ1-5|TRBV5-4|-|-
CASSLGGERNQPQHF
TGTGCCAGCAGCTTAGGCGGGGAGCGCAATCAGCCCCAGCATTTT
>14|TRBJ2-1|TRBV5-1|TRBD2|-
CASSQMGGNNEQFF
TGCGCCAGCAGCCAGATGGGGGGGAACAATGAGCAGTTCTTC
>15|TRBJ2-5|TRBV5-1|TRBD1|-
CASSLNRGQFETQYF
TGCGCCAGCAGCTTAAACAGGGGGCAGTTTGAGACCCAGTACTTC
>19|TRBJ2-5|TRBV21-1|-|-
CASTLGQFKNIGAEETQYF
TGTGCCAGCACCCTGGGGCAGTTTAAGAACATCGGTGCCGAAGAGACCCAGTACTTC
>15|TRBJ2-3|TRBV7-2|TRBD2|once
CASSFRAGSTDTQYF
TGTGCCAGCAGCTTCCGAGCGGGGAGCACAGATACGCAGTATTTT
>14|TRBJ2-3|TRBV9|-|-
CASSVGLDTDTQYF
TGTGCCAGCAGCGTAGGGCTAGACACAGATACGCAGTATTTT
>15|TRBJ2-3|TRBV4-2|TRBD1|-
CASSQGGQTADTQYF
TGTGCCAGCAGCCAAGGGGGACAGACCGCAGATACGCAGTATTTT
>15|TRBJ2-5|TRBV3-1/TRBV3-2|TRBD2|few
CASSQAREGGETQYF
TGTGCCAGCAGCCAAGCCCGGGAGGGTGGGGAGACCCAGTACTTC
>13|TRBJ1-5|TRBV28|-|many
CATISPGSRPQHF
TGTGCCACCATTTCACCGGGGTCTCGGCCCCAGCATTTT
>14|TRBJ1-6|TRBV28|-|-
CASRPGWSGSPLHF
TGTGCCAGCAGGCCTGGGTGGTCGGGTTCACCCCTCCACTTT
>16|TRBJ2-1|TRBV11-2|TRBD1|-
CASSLQGGLLGNEQFF
TGTGCCAGCAGCCTACAGGGGGGTCTGCTGGGAAATGAGCAGTTCTTC
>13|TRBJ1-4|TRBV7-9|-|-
CASSLTRNEKLFF
TGTGCCAGCAGCTTGACAAGGAATGAAAAACTGTTTTTT